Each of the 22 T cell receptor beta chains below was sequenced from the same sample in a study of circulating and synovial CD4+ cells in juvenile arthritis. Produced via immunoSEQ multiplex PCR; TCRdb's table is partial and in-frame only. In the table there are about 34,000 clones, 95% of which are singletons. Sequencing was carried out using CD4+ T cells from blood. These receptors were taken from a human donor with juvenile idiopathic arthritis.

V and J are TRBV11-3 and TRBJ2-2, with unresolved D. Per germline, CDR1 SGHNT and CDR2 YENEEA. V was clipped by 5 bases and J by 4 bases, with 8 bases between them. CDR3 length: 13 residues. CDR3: CASSPSGTGELFF. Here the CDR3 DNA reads TGTGCCAGCAGCCCCAGTGGCACCGGGGAGCTGTTTTTT.

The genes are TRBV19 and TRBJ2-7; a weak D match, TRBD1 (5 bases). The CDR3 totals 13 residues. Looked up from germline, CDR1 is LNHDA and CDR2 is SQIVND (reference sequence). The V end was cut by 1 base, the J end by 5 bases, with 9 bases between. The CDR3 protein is CASSIAGNNEQYF. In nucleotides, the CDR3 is TGTGCCAGTAGTATAGCAGGGAACAACGAGCAGTACTTC.

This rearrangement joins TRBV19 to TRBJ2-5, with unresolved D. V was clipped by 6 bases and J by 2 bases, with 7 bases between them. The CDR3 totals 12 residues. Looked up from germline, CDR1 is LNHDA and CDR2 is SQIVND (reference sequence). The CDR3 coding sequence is TGTGCCAGTAGGTCCCAACAAGAGACCCAGTACTTC. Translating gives CASRSQQETQYF.

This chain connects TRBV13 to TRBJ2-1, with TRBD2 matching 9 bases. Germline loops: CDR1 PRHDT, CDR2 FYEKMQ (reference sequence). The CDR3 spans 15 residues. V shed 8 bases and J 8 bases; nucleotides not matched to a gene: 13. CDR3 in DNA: TGTGCCAGCCGAATGGGCGGGAGGGCCGCCGATGAGCAGTTCTTC. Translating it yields CASRMGGRAADEQFF.

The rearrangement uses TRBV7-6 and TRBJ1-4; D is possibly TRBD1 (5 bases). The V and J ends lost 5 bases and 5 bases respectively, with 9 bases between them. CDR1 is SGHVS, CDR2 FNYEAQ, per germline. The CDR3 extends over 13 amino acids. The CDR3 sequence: CASSRQSNEKLFF. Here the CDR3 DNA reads TGTGCCAGCAGCCGACAGAGCAATGAAAAACTGTTTTTT.

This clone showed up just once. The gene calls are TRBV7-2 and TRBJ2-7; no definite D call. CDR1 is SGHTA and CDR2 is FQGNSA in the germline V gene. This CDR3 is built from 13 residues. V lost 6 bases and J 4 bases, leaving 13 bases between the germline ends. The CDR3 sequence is CASRRSQVYEQYF. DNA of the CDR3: TGTGCCAGCAGGCGCTCGCAAGTTTACGAGCAGTACTTC.

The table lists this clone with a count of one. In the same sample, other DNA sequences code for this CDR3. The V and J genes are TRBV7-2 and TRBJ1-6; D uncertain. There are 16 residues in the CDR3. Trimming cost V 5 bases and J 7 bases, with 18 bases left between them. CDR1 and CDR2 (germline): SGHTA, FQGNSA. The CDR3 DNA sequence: TGTGCCAGCAGCCCAAACAGCGGGCAGCTAAATTCACCCCTCCACTTT. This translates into CASSPNSGQLNSPLHF.

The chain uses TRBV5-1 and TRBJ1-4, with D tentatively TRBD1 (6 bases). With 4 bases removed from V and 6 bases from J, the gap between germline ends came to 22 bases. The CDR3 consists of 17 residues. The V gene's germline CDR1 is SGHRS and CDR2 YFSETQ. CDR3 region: CASSLGAYRVDDEKLFF. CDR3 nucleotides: TGCGCCAGCAGCCTGGGGGCCTACAGGGTAGATGATGAAAAACTGTTTTTT.

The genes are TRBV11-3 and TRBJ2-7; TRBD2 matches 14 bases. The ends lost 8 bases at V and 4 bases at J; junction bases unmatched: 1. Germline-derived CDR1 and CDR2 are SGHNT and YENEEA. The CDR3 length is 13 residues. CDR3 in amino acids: CASGTSGSYEQYF. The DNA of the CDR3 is TGTGCCAGCGGGACTAGCGGGAGTTACGAGCAGTACTTC.

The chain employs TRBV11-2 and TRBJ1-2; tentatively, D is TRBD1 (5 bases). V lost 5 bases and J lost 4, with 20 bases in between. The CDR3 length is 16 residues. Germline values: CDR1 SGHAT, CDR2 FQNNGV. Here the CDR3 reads CASSPFQESGIYGYTF. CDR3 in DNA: TGTGCCAGCAGCCCATTTCAGGAATCAGGGATCTATGGCTACACCTTC. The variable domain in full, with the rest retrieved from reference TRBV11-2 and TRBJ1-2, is EAGVAQSPRYKIIEKRQSVAFWCNPISGHATLYWYQQILGQGPKLLIQFQNNGVVDDSQLPKDRFSAERLKGVDSTLKIQPAKLEDSAVYLCASSPFQESGIYGYTFGSGTRLTVV.

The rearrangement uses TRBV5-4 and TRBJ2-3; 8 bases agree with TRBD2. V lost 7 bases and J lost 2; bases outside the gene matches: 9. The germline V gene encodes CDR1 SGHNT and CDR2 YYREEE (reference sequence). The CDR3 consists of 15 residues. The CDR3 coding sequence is TGTGCCAGCGGGCTCCCGGGGGGGATCACAGATACGCAGTATTTT. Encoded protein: CASGLPGGITDTQYF.

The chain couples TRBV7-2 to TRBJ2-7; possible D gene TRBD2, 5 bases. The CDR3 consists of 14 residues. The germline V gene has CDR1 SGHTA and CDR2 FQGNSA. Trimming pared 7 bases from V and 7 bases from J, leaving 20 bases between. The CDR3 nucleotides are TGTGCCAGCACGAGCTGGGCGGGCCCTAGTGAGCAGTACTTC. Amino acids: CASTSWAGPSEQYF. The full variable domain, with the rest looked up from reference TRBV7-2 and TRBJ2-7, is GAGVSQSPSNKVTEKGKDVELRCDPISGHTALYWYRQSLGQGLEFLIYFQGNSAPDKSGLPSDRFSAERTGGSVSTLTIQRTQQEDSAVYLCASTSWAGPSEQYFGPGTRLTVT.

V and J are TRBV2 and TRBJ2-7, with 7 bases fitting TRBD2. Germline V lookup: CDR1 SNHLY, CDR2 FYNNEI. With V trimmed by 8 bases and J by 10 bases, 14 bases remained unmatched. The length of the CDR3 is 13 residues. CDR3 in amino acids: CASLPLGLDRQYF. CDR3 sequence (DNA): TGTGCCAGCCTCCCGTTAGGACTAGATCGACAGTACTTC.

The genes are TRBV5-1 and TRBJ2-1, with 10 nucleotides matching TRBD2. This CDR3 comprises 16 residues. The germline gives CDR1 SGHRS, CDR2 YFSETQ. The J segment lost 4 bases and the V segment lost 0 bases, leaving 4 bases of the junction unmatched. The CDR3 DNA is TGCGCCAGCAGCTTGGAGATGACTAGCGGGTACAATGAGCAGTTCTTC. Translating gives CASSLEMTSGYNEQFF.

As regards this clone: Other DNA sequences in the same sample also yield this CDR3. CDR3: CASSLGQGYGYTF. The CDR3 region has the DNA TGTGCCAGCAGCTTAGGACAGGGGTATGGCTACACCTTC. The rearrangement joins TRBV7-2 to TRBJ1-2; 8 bases agree with TRBD1. The CDR3 sequence is 13 residues long. Germline trimming cut 1 base from V and 5 bases from J; bases unmatched to any gene: 0. Germline assignment: CDR1 SGHTA and CDR2 FQGNSA.

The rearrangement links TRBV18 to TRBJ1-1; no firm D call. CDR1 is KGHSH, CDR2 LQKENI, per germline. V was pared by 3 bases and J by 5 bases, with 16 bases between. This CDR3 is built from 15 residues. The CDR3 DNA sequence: TGTGCCAGCTCACCTAAGGTGGGCGGGGAGACTGAAGCTTTCTTT. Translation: CASSPKVGGETEAFF.

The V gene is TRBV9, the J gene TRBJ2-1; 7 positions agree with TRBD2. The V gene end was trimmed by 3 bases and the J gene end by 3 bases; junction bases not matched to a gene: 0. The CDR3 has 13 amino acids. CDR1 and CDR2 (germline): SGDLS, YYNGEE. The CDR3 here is CASSGGGYNEQFF. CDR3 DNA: TGTGCCAGCAGCGGCGGGGGCTACAATGAGCAGTTCTTC.

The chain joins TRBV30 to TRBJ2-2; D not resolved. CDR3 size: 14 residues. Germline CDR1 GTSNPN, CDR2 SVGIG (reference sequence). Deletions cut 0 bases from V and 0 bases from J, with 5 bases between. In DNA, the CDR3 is TGTGCCTGGAGTGTATCCGCGAACACCGGGGAGCTGTTTTTT. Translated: CAWSVSANTGELFF.

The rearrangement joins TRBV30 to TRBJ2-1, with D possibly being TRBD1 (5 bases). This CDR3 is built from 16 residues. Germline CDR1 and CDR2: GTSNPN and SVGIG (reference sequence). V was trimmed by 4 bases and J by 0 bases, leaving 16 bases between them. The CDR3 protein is CAWTSGQSSSYNEQFF. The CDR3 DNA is TGTGCCTGGACGTCAGGGCAGTCAAGCTCCTACAATGAGCAGTTCTTC.

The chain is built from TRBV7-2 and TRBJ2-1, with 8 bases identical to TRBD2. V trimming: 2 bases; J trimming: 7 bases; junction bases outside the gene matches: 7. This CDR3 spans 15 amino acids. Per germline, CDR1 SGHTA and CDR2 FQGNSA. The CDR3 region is CASSLRPGGPNEQFF. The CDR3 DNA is TGTGCCAGCAGCTTACGCCCGGGAGGGCCTAATGAGCAGTTCTTC.

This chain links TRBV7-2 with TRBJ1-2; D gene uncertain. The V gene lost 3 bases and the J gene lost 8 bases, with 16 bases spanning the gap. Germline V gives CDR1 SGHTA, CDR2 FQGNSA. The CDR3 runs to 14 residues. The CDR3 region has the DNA TGTGCCAGCAGCTTGCTGGCAGGCCCTGGAGGCTACACCTTC. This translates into CASSLLAGPGGYTF.

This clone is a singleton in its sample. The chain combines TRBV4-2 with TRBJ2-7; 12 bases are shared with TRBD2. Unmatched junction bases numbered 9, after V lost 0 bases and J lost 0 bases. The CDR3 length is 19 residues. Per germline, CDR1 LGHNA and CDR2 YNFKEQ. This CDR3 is CASSQDLPSGGGSSYEQYF. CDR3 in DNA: TGTGCCAGCAGCCAAGATCTGCCTAGCGGGGGGGGAAGCTCCTACGAGCAGTACTTC.